This TCR beta chain was sequenced in a study of response to subunit inactivated influenza vaccine. General observations from the study: The authors offered the suggestion that each seasonal influenza vaccination recruits few new T cells.

This clonotype was detected only a few times. What it recognizes is unknown. TCRdb reanalysed the RT-PCR reads using MiXCR and keeps one entry per CDR3 protein. Of 500,000 to 600,000 distinct CDR3 sequences in the sample, 15% to 20% were seen once. Per the germline V gene, CDR1 is LNHNV and CDR2 is YYDKDF (reference sequence). This CDR3 region has 12 residues. Trimming removed 9 bases from V and 5 bases from J; junction bases left unmatched: 6. This specimen was CD4+ T cells sorted from PBMCs, taken roughly 24 months after vaccination. The chain couples TRBV15 to TRBJ2-7; 8 bases agree with TRBD1. This TCR was recovered from a man aged 45-69 years who received an inactivated influenza vaccine. CDR3 in DNA: TGTGCCACTCGGACAGGGCACAACGAGCAGTACTTC. Residues: CATRTGHNEQYF.